This TCR beta chain is drawn from a study of T cell responses to AZD1222 COVID-19 vaccine. On the study more broadly: Second-dose intervals near 4 or 12 weeks were combined. Study-wide points: Repertoires in all cases were sampled only once the peak T cell response had passed. Donors, mostly white British, included more females; clonal diversity was possibly underestimated. Following two doses of AZD1222, Spike-specific TCR breadth and depth rose.

Germline V gives CDR1 SEHNR, CDR2 FQNEAQ (reference sequence). The CDR3 consists of 14 residues. V dropped 0 bases and J dropped 3; count of bases not matched to a gene: 0. With respect to this clone: The antigen is not known.

The table came from immunoSEQ multiplex PCR; TCRdb's copy has only in-frame clones and leaves some out. This table holds over 100,000 clones, around 84% found once. This receptor was obtained from an adult in good health. V gene TRBV7-9 combines with J gene TRBJ1-2; 8 bases line up with TRBD1. Here the sequenced sample was peripheral blood, taken on day 0 of AZD1222 vaccination. The CDR3 DNA reads TGTGCCAGCAGCTTAGCGACAGGGGACTATGGCTACACCTTC. This sequence encodes CASSLATGDYGYTF.